Listed below are T cell receptor beta chains from one sample, sequenced in a study of beta chain features in type 1 diabetes. Libraries were prepared by immunoSEQ multiplex PCR; TCRdb keeps only in-frame clonotypes and omits some of them. Among hundreds of thousands of clones, roughly an eighth were seen once, and the ten largest hold 0.035% to 0.045%. The material sequenced was naive CD4+ T cells from blood. These receptors were obtained from a man aged 18 to 29 with type 1 diabetes. CDR3s include the opening cysteine and the closing phenylalanine or tryptophan. A D gene is named only where the DNA matches it firmly. Rows may omit the clone size; those that give it use once, few, many or a size class.

TRBJ2-2	NA	TRBV30	NA	TGTGCCTGGAGCTCGGGGCCGGGCGGGGAGCTGTTTTTT	CAWSSGPGGELFF
TRBJ2-3	few	TRBV5-1	NA	TGCGCCAGCAGCTTGGTGCAGGGAACAGATACGCAGTATTTT	CASSLVQGTDTQYF
TRBJ1-2	NA	TRBV6-5	TRBD1	TGTGCCAGCAGTTACTTGGACAGGAACTATGGCTACACCTTC	CASSYLDRNYGYTF
TRBJ2-5	NA	TRBV7-9	TRBD2	TGTGCCAGCAGCTTCGGGACTAGCGGGGCTAAAGAGACCCAGTACTTC	CASSFGTSGAKETQYF
TRBJ1-3	few	TRBV9	NA	TGTGCCAGCAGCCTCCAGGGGCGGAATGGAAACACCATATATTTT	CASSLQGRNGNTIYF
TRBJ1-5	few	TRBV28	NA	TGTGCCAGCACACAGGGAAGCAATCAGCCCCAGCATTTT	CASTQGSNQPQHF
TRBJ2-2	NA	TRBV5-1	NA	TGCGCCAGCAGAAAACAGCTTTCCAACACCGGGGAGCTGTTTTTT	CASRKQLSNTGELFF
TRBJ2-3	few	TRBV2	TRBD2	TGTGCCAGCAGCCTAGCGGGACCGGTGGCAGATACGCAGTATTTT	CASSLAGPVADTQYF
TRBJ2-1	NA	TRBV28	TRBD1	TGTGCCAGCACCTCAGGGGGACGGGGCTCGAATGAGCAGTTCTTC	CASTSGGRGSNEQFF
TRBJ2-7	NA	TRBV18	TRBD2	TGTGCCAGCTCACCAAGCCCCGGGGGGAGGCAGTACTTC	CASSPSPGGRQYF
TRBJ2-5	few	TRBV7-7	TRBD1	TGTGCTAGCAGCCAGGACAGGGCGGAGACCCAGTACTTC	CASSQDRAETQYF
TRBJ2-5	NA	TRBV7-2	NA	TGTGCCAGCAGCTTAACGATGGGGGAGGAGACCCAGTACTTC	CASSLTMGEETQYF
TRBJ1-3	few	TRBV4-3	NA	TGCGCCAGCAGCTATATTGCGGGTGCCGGGGACACCATATATTTT	CASSYIAGAGDTIYF
TRBJ1-6	NA	TRBV19	NA	TGTGCCAGTAGTGCCCGCAGTGGGGCAAGTTCACCCCTCCACTTT	CASSARSGASSPLHF
TRBJ1-3	few	TRBV11-2	NA	TGTGCCAGCAGTAGTGGCCGGGACATTAACACCATATATTTT	CASSSGRDINTIYF
TRBJ2-7	few	TRBV7-9	NA	TGTGCCAGCAGCTTGGGGGCGCACAACGAGCAGTACTTC	CASSLGAHNEQYF
TRBJ2-7	NA	TRBV28	NA	TGTGCCAGCAGTCCGGACGGTAAGGGGGTGAGCGAGCAGTACTTC	CASSPDGKGVSEQYF
TRBJ1-2	NA	TRBV27	TRBD1	TGTGCCAGCAGTTTATCCAGGGGGGTCCATGGCTACACCTTC	CASSLSRGVHGYTF
TRBJ1-5	NA	TRBV5-1	NA	TGCGCCAGCAGCCTGAGGGAGGGTAGTGGTCAGCCCCAGCATTTT	CASSLREGSGQPQHF
TRBJ1-2	NA	TRBV30	TRBD1	TGTGCCGGAAGAGGGACAGGGCTTTATGGCTACACCTTC	CAGRGTGLYGYTF
TRBJ1-6	NA	TRBV9	NA	TGTGCCAGCAGCGTCCCCACGGGGAATTCACCCCTCCACTTT	CASSVPTGNSPLHF
TRBJ1-5	NA	TRBV2	NA	TGTGCCAGCAGTGAAGAGGGGGGCAATCAGCCCCAGCATTTT	CASSEEGGNQPQHF
TRBJ2-1	NA	TRBV11-2	TRBD1	TGTGCCAGCAGCTCCGACAGGGTCAATGAGCAGTTCTTC	CASSSDRVNEQFF
TRBJ2-7	few	TRBV29-1	NA	TGCAGCTTCCGGAAGGGGCCCTACGAGCAGTACTTC	CSFRKGPYEQYF
TRBJ2-1	few	TRBV28	NA	TGTGCCAGCAGTGGCGGGGCCCGCTACAATGAGCAGTTCTTC	CASSGGARYNEQFF
TRBJ2-1	NA	TRBV5-1	TRBD1	TGCGCCAGCAGCATAACAGGGGGCAATGAGCAGTTCTTC	CASSITGGNEQFF
TRBJ2-7	NA	TRBV5-1	NA	TGCGCCAGCAGCTTGGGGGACCTGAACTACGAGCAGTACTTC	CASSLGDLNYEQYF
TRBJ1-5	few	TRBV2	NA	TGTGCCAGCAGCGTCGAGGGCAATCAGCCCCAGCATTTT	CASSVEGNQPQHF
TRBJ2-7	NA	TRBV30	NA	TGTGCCTGGAGTGTACCCCATCGATGGATTTCCTACGAGCAGTACTTC	CAWSVPHRWISYEQYF
TRBJ2-1	few	TRBV11-2	TRBD2	TGTGCCAGCAGCACTCTAGCGGGGGCCTACAATGAGCAGTTCTTC	CASSTLAGAYNEQFF
TRBJ1-2	NA	TRBV7-9	NA	TGTGCCAGCAGCTTAATGTCCGGCGATGGCTACACCTTC	CASSLMSGDGYTF
TRBJ2-2	NA	TRBV7-9	TRBD2	TGTGCCAGCACCCTCGGGGGGTTAACCGGGGAGCTGTTTTTT	CASTLGGLTGELFF
TRBJ2-1	NA	TRBV29-1	NA	TGCAGCATTGCAGCCGGGGGGCTGAATGAGCAGTTCTTC	CSIAAGGLNEQFF
TRBJ2-1	few	TRBV4-2	TRBD2	TGTGCCAGCAGCCACAACCAGCGGGAGGGATACTACAATGAGCAGTTCTTC	CASSHNQREGYYNEQFF
TRBJ2-3	NA	TRBV7-2	NA	TGTGCCAGCAGCTTAGCGGGGGGCAGCACAGATACGCAGTATTTT	CASSLAGGSTDTQYF
TRBJ2-5	NA	TRBV7-2	TRBD1	TGTGCCAGCAGCTTCTCCGGGACAGGGGAGACCCAGTACTTC	CASSFSGTGETQYF